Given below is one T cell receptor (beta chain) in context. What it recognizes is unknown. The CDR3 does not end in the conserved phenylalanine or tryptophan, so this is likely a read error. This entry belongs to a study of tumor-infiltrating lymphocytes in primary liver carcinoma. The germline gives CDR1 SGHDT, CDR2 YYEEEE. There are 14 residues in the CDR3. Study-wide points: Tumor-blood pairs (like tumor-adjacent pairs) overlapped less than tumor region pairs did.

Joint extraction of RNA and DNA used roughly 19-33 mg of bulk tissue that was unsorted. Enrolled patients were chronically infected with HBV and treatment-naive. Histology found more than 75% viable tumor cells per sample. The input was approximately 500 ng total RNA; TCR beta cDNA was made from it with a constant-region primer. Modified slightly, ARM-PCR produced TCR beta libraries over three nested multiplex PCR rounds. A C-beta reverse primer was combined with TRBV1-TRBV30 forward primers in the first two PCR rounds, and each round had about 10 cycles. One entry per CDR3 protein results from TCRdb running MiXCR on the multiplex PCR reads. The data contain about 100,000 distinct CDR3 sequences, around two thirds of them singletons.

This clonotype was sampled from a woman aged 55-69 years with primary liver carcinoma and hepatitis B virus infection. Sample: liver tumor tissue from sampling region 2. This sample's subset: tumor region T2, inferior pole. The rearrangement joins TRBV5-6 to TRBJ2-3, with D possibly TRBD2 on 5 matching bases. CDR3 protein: CAISTQRKLDTQYL. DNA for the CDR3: TGTGCCATCAGCACGCAGCGGAAGCTAGATACGCAGTATCTT.